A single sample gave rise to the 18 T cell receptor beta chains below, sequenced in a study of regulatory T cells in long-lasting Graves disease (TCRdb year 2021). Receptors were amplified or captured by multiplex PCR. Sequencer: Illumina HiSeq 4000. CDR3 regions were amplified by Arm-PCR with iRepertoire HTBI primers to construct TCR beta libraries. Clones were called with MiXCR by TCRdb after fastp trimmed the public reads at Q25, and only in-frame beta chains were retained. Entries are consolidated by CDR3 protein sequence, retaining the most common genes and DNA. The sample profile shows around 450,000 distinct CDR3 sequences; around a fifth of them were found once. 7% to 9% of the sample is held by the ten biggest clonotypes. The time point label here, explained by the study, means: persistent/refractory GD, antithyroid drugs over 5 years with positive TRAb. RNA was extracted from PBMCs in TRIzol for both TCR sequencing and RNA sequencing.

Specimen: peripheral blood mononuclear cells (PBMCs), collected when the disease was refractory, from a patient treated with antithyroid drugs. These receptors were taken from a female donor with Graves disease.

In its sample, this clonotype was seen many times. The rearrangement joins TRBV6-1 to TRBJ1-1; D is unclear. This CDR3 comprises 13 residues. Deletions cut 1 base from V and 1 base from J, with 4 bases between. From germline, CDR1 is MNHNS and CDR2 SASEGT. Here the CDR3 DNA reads TGTGCCAGCAGTGAAGGGACGAACACTGAAGCTTTCTTT. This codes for CASSEGTNTEAFF.

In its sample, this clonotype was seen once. CDR3 region: CASSLALARTGELFF. In nucleotides, the CDR3 is TGTGCCAGCAGCTTAGCACTAGCCCGCACCGGGGAGCTGTTTTTT. The gene calls are TRBV7-9 and TRBJ2-2; D perhaps matches TRBD2 (6 bases). Germline lookup yields CDR1 SEHNR and CDR2 FQNEAQ (reference sequence). This CDR3 is 15 amino acids long. The germline V and J ends were trimmed by 0 bases and 4 bases, with 9 bases remaining between them. Full variable domain (outside the CDR3, taken from reference TRBV7-9 and TRBJ2-2): DTGVSQNPRHKITKRGQNVTFRCDPISEHNRLYWYRQTLGQGPEFLTYFQNEAQLEKSRLLSDRFSAERPKGSFSTLEIQRTEQGDSAMYLCASSLALARTGELFFGEGSRLTVL.

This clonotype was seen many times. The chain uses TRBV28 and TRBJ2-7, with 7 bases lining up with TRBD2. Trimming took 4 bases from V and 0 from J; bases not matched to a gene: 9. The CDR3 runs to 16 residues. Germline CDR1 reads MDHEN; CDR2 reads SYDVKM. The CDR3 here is CASSSTGGRSSYEQYF. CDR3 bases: TGTGCCAGCAGTTCCACGGGGGGACGGAGCTCCTACGAGCAGTACTTC.

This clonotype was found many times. CDR3 DNA sequence: TGCAGCGTTGATGACGGACACAACGAAGCTTTCTTT. It translates to CSVDDGHNEAFF. The genes are TRBV29-1 and TRBJ1-1; D possibly corresponds to TRBD1 (5 bases). The CDR3 sequence is 12 residues long. V lost 3 bases and J lost 8, with 13 bases in between. The germline V gene encodes CDR1 SQVTM and CDR2 ANQGSEA.

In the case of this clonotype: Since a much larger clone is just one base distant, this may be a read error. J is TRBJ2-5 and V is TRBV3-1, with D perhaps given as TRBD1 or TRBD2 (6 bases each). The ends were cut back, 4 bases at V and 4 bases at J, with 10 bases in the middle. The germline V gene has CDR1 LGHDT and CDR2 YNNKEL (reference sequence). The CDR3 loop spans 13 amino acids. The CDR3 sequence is CASSPRGRETQYF. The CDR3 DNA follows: TGTGCCAGCAGCCCCCGGGGGCGAGAGACCCAGTACTTC.

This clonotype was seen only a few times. CDR3 coding DNA: TGTGCCAGCAGCTTTAAGGGGGTTCCCGACTATGGCTACACCTTC. It specifies CASSFKGVPDYGYTF. The chain carries TRBV7-2 and TRBJ1-2, with D perhaps TRBD1 (6 bases). This CDR3 has 15 residues. V was trimmed by 3 bases and J by 3 bases, leaving 14 bases between them. Germline V gene lookup returns CDR1 SGHTA and CDR2 FQGNSA.

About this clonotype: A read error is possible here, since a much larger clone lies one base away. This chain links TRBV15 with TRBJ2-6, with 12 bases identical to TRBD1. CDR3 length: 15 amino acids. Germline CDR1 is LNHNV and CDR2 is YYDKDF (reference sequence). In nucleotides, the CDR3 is TGTACCACCGGGACAGGGGGCGTTGGGGCCAACGTCCTGACTTTC. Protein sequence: CTTGTGGVGANVLTF.

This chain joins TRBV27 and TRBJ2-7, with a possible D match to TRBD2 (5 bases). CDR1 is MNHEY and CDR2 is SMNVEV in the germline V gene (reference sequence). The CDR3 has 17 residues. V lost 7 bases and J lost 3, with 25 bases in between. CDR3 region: CASTPSGLMSGYYEQYF. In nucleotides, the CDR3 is TGTGCCAGCACCCCCTCTGGACTGATGAGTGGGTACTACGAGCAGTACTTC.

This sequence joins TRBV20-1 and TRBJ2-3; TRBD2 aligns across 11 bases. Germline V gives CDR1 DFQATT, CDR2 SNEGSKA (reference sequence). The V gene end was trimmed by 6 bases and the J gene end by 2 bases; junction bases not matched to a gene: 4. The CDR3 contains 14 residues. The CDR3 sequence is CSAGTSGLTDTQYF. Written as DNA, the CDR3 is TGCAGTGCCGGGACTAGCGGACTCACAGATACGCAGTATTTT.

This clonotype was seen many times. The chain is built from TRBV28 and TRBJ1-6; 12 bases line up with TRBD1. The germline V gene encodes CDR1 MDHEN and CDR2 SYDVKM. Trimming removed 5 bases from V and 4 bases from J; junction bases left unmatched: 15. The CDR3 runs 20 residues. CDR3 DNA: TGTGCCAGCAGTCACCGGGACAGGGGGCGTACCGGGGCGTATAATTCACCCCTCCACTTT. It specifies CASSHRDRGRTGAYNSPLHF. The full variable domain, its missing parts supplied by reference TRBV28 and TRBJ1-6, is DVKVTQSSRYLVKRTGEKVFLECVQDMDHENMFWYRQDPGLGLRLIYFSYDVKMKEKGDIPEGYSVSREKKERFSLILESASTNQTSMYLCASSHRDRGRTGAYNSPLHFGNGTRLTVT.

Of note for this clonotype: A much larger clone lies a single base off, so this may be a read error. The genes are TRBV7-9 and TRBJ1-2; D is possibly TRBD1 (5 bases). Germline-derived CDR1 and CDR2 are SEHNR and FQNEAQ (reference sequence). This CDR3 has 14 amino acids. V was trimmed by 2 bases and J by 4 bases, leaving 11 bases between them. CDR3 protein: CASSLRRQSYGYTF. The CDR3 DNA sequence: TGTGCCAGCAGCTTAAGGCGACAGAGCTATGGCTACACCTTC.

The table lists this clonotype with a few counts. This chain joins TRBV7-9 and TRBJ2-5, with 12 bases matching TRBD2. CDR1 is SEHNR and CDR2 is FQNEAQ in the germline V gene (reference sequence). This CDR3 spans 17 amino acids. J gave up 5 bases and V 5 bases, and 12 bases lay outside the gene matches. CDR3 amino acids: CASSISAWGLAGETQYF. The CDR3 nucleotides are TGTGCCAGCAGCATTTCTGCATGGGGACTAGCGGGTGAGACCCAGTACTTC.

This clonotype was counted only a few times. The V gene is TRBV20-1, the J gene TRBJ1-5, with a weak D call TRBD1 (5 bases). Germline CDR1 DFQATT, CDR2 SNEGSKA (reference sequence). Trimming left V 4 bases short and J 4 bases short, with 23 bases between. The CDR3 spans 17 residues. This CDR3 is CSATIRDYSTTNQPQHF. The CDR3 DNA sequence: TGCAGTGCTACCATTCGGGACTATTCTACTACTAATCAGCCCCAGCATTTT.

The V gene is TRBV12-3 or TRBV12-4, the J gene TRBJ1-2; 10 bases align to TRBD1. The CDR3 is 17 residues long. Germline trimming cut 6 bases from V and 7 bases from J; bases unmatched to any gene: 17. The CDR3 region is CASSTRLPGTGDGGYTF. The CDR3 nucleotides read TGTGCCAGCAGCACACGCCTCCCCGGGACAGGGGACGGTGGCTACACCTTC.

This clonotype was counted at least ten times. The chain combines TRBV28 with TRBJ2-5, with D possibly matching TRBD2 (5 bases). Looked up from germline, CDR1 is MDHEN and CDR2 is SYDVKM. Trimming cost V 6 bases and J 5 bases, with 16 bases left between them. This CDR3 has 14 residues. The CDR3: CASSPLQEVETQYF. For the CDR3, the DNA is TGTGCCAGCAGCCCCTTGCAGGAGGTGGAGACCCAGTACTTC.

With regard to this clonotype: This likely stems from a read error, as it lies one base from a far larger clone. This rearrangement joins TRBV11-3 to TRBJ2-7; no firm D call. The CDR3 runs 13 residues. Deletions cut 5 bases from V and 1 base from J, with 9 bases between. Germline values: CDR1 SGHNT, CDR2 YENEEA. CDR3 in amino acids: CASSKDGSYEQYF. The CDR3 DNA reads TGTGCCAGCAGCAAGGACGGATCCTACGAGCAGTACTTC.

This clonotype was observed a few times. CDR3 in DNA: TGTGCCAGCAGCCCAACTAACAGGCTCCCCGGGGAGCTGTTTTTT. Its protein product is CASSPTNRLPGELFF. V usage is TRBV3-1 and J usage is TRBJ2-2, with D perhaps matching TRBD1 (5 bases). This CDR3 contains 15 residues. The V and J ends lost 4 bases and 6 bases respectively, with 15 bases between them. Germline-derived CDR1 and CDR2 are LGHDT and YNNKEL (reference sequence).

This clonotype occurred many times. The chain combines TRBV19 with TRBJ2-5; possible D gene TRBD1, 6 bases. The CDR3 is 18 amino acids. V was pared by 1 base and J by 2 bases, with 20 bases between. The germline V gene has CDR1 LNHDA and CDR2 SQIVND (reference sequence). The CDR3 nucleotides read TGTGCCAGTAGTATAGGAGGGCAGGACAGCGTGCTTCAAGAGACCCAGTACTTC. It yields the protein CASSIGGQDSVLQETQYF.